The 12 T cell receptor beta chains reported below all come from one sample, sequenced in a study of cytomegalovirus exposure and HLA in healthy donors. PCR involved 60 Vbeta and 13 Jbeta primers. Generated by immunoSEQ multiplex PCR, the TCRdb table keeps only in-frame clones and is missing some. The table lists under 200,000 clones, roughly 80% of them singletons, with around 2% in the top ten. The specimen was PBMCs. These receptor sequences come from a human donor in good health.

The chain couples TRBV29-1 to TRBJ2-5, with 12 bases aligning to TRBD2. The J call may not be correct, given that the DNA end is closer to TRBJ2-7. This CDR3 region has 14 residues. Germline loops: CDR1 SQVTM, CDR2 ANQGSEA. The CDR3 bases are TGCAGCGTTGATGAGGGACTAGCGGGCTACGAGCAGTACTTC. Amino acids: CSVDEGLAGYEQYF.

The gene calls are TRBV5-1 and TRBJ2-2; D is unclear. The V gene lost 2 bases and the J gene lost 1 base, with 9 bases spanning the gap. The CDR3 is 15 amino acids. The germline gives CDR1 SGHRS, CDR2 YFSETQ. This CDR3 is CASSLNRLNTGELFF. CDR3 in DNA: TGCGCCAGCAGCTTAAACCGACTGAACACCGGGGAGCTGTTTTTT. The full variable domain, completed using reference TRBV5-1 and TRBJ2-2, is KAGVTQTPRYLIKTRGQQVTLSCSPISGHRSVSWYQQTPGQGLQFLFEYFSETQRNKGNFPGRFSGRQFSNSRSEMNVSTLELGDSALYLCASSLNRLNTGELFFGEGSRLTVL.

The V call is TRBV7-2, the J call TRBJ2-1; 7 bases fit TRBD2. The CDR3 extends over 15 amino acids. V dropped 5 bases and J dropped 4; count of bases not matched to a gene: 8. Germline lookup yields CDR1 SGHTA and CDR2 FQGNSA. In nucleotides, the CDR3 is TGTGCCAGCAGCCCCCGCGGCGGGGGTTACAATGAGCAGTTCTTC. Residues: CASSPRGGGYNEQFF. Variable domain in full (rest from reference TRBV7-2 and TRBJ2-1): GAGVSQSPSNKVTEKGKDVELRCDPISGHTALYWYRQSLGQGLEFLIYFQGNSAPDKSGLPSDRFSAERTGGSVSTLTIQRTQQEDSAVYLCASSPRGGGYNEQFFGPGTRLTVL.

The chain joins TRBV7-9 to TRBJ2-1; D uncertain. Trimming took 0 bases from V and 13 from J, leaving 13 bases between them. The CDR3 is 13 residues long. CDR1 is SEHNR and CDR2 is FQNEAQ in the germline V gene (reference sequence). CDR3 DNA sequence: TGTGCCAGCAGCTTAGCCCCCAGATCTGAACAGTTCTTC. This gives the protein CASSLAPRSEQFF.

Concerning this clone itself: Other DNA variants within this sample encode the same CDR3. The chain has TRBV9 and TRBJ2-1; a weak D match, TRBD2 (5 bases). Per germline, CDR1 SGDLS and CDR2 YYNGEE. V lost 0 bases and J 0 bases, leaving 7 bases between the germline ends. The CDR3 runs to 15 residues. CDR3 DNA sequence: TGTGCCAGCAGCGTAGTTGGGAGCTCCTACAATGAGCAGTTCTTC. This encodes CASSVVGSSYNEQFF.

The rearrangement joins TRBV7-6 to TRBJ2-1; TRBD1 aligns across 7 bases. CDR1 SGHVS and CDR2 FNYEAQ come from the germline V gene. V lost 3 bases to trimming and J lost 10 bases; unmatched junction nucleotides: 9. This CDR3 has 14 amino acids. CDR3 DNA sequence: TGTGCCAGCAGCTTCGCGTTACTAGGGGGCGAGCAGTTCTTC. It specifies CASSFALLGGEQFF.

This chain joins TRBV5-4 and TRBJ2-1; tentatively, D is TRBD2 (5 bases). V was shortened by 3 bases and J by 8 bases, with 9 bases between the two germline ends. Germline V gives CDR1 SGHNT, CDR2 YYREEE (reference sequence). The CDR3 has 12 amino acids. CDR3 in amino acids: CASSSGNDEQFF. The CDR3 DNA reads as TGTGCCAGCAGCTCGGGGAACGATGAGCAGTTCTTC. Full variable domain (missing parts from reference TRBV5-4 and TRBJ2-1): ETGVTQSPTHLIKTRGQQVTLRCSSQSGHNTVSWYQQALGQGPQFIFQYYREEENGRGNFPPRFSGLQFPNYSSELNVNALELDDSALYLCASSSGNDEQFFGPGTRLTVL.

Here the CDR3 reads CASSLGGVQETQYF. CDR3 in DNA: TGTGCCAGCAGCTTAGGGGGGGTCCAAGAGACCCAGTACTTC. The J gene is TRBJ2-5, the V gene TRBV7-2, with D possibly being TRBD2 (6 bases). Trimming shortened V by 1 base and J by 1 base, and 7 bases separated the two germline ends. The CDR3 loop spans 14 amino acids. CDR1 and CDR2 from the germline V gene are SGHTA and FQGNSA.

The count of this clone is one. The V and J genes are TRBV9 and TRBJ2-2, with D maybe TRBD2 (6 bases). V lost 0 bases and J 2 bases, leaving 17 bases between the germline ends. The CDR3 totals 18 residues. In germline, CDR1 is SGDLS, CDR2 YYNGEE. The CDR3 coding sequence is TGTGCCAGCAGCGTAGGCCGGCTAGCGAAACCTAACACCGGGGAGCTGTTTTTT. Protein sequence: CASSVGRLAKPNTGELFF.

This rearrangement joins TRBV19 to TRBJ1-5; the D gene is possibly TRBD1 (6 bases). The CDR3 spans 16 residues. V was trimmed by 6 bases and J by 2 bases, leaving 17 bases between them. CDR1 is LNHDA, CDR2 SQIVND, per germline (reference sequence). CDR3 bases: TGTGCCAGTAGGCTTACAGGGTCTGAGGGCAATCAGCCCCAGCATTTT. The encoded protein is CASRLTGSEGNQPQHF.

The chain has TRBV6-5 and TRBJ2-5, with TRBD2 identical over 8 bases. The assigned J gene may be wrong: the sequence end matches TRBJ2-7 better. Looked up from germline, CDR1 is MNHEY and CDR2 is SVGAGI. CDR3 size: 15 residues. CDR3 sequence: CASSYFRGGSYEQYF. The CDR3 bases are TGTGCCAGCAGTTACTTCCGGGGGGGCTCCTACGAGCAGTACTTC.

The genes are TRBV7-9 and TRBJ2-2, with D perhaps matching TRBD2 (6 bases). Deletions cut 4 bases from V and 4 bases from J, with 16 bases between. Looked up from germline, CDR1 is SEHNR and CDR2 is FQNEAQ (reference sequence). The CDR3 is made up of 16 amino acids. The CDR3 coding sequence is TGTGCCAGCAGCTCACCCCAGGGCGGGATCACCGGGGAGCTGTTTTTT. It codes for CASSSPQGGITGELFF.